The 14 T cell receptor beta chains presented below share a single source sample, sequenced in a study of regulatory T cells in long-lasting Graves disease. For TCR beta, libraries came from iRepertoire HTBI primers and Arm-PCR of CDR3 regions. TCRdb analysed the multiplex PCR reads with MiXCR anew, one entry per CDR3 protein. The data hold under 300,000 distinct CDR3 sequences, with approximately 20% observed a single time. Specified time point: newly diagnosed GD, antithyroid drugs for less than 3 months. Following extraction of RNA from PBMCs, that RNA was used to make the TCR library. This sample was shared with a second study, whose subject was T cells in Graves' hyperthyroidism and ophthalmopathy.

Sequencing was performed on peripheral blood mononuclear cells (PBMCs), taken at new diagnosis, from a patient treated with antithyroid drugs. The receptor source for this set is a woman aged 25 to 39 with Graves disease.

The sample holds a few counts of this clonotype. A much larger clone is a single base away; this may be a read error. The chain recombines TRBV5-5 with TRBJ2-7; D could derive from TRBD1 or TRBD2 (6 bases each). Deletions cut 0 bases from V and 7 bases from J, with 20 bases between. Germline CDR1 and CDR2: SGHKS and YYEKEE (reference sequence). The CDR3 spans 16 residues. In nucleotides, the CDR3 is TGTGCCAGCAGCTTGGAGGGGGGCAGCTCCTACAATGAGCAGTACTTC. Translation: CASSLEGGSSYNEQYF.

As for this clonotype: A much larger clone lies one base from this, so it may be a read error. V usage is TRBV14 and J usage is TRBJ2-7; a weak D match, TRBD1 (5 bases). Germline values: CDR1 SGHDN, CDR2 FVKESK. The CDR3 runs 15 residues. Trimming removed 5 bases from V and 1 base from J, with 15 bases in between. The CDR3: CASSLAVRVSYEQYF. The CDR3 region has the DNA TGTGCCAGCAGCTTGGCAGTCAGGGTTTCCTACGAGCAGTACTTC. Full variable domain (remainder filled in from reference TRBV14 and TRBJ2-7): EAGVTQFPSHSVIEKGQTVTLRCDPISGHDNLYWYRRVMGKEIKFLLHFVKESKQDESGMPNNRFLAERTGGTYSTLKVQPAELEDSGVYFCASSLAVRVSYEQYFGPGTRLTVT.

As for this clonotype: The junction shows a germline mismatch at one end, possibly a read error. The chain has TRBV9 and TRBJ1-1; 7 bases are a match to TRBD1. Germline CDR1 is SGDLS and CDR2 is YYNGEE. This CDR3 spans 13 amino acids. CDR3 in DNA: TGTGCCAGCAGCGTCGACAGGGACACTGGAGCTTTCTTT. Translating it yields CASSVDRDTGAFF.

This clonotype showed up many times. The chain links TRBV5-4 to TRBJ2-3; D is possibly TRBD2 (6 bases). V was trimmed by 0 bases and J by 3 bases, leaving 20 bases between them. CDR3 length: 18 residues. Germline CDR1 and CDR2: SGHNT and YYREEE (reference sequence). The CDR3 here is CASSLDGSGVSRTDTQYF. CDR3 DNA sequence: TGTGCCAGCAGCTTGGATGGGTCGGGGGTTTCTAGGACAGATACGCAGTATTTT.

This clonotype was recorded at least ten times. The V and J genes are TRBV20-1 and TRBJ2-3; D could derive from TRBD1 or TRBD2 (5 bases each). The germline V gene encodes CDR1 DFQATT and CDR2 SNEGSKA (reference sequence). This CDR3 contains 11 residues. The V end lost 4 bases, the J end lost 8 bases, and 10 bases lay between the germline ends. CDR3 sequence: CSAILGGTQYF. Here the CDR3 DNA reads TGCAGTGCTATCCTTGGGGGTACGCAGTATTTT.

This clonotype was counted at least ten times. The chain carries TRBV11-2 and TRBJ1-1; D gene unclear. The CDR3 loop spans 14 amino acids. The germline V gene has CDR1 SGHAT and CDR2 FQNNGV. The V and J ends lost 3 bases and 4 bases respectively, with 12 bases between them. CDR3 DNA sequence: TGTGCCAGCAGCTTGGCGGACTTTCCCACTGAAGCTTTCTTT. Amino acid sequence: CASSLADFPTEAFF.

The chain joins TRBV7-6 to TRBJ2-6; a weak D match, TRBD1 (6 bases). Per germline, CDR1 SGHVS and CDR2 FNYEAQ. This CDR3 spans 15 amino acids. Between the trimmed V and J ends, which lost 4 bases and 4 bases, there was a span of 11 bases. The CDR3 DNA is TGTGCCAGCAGCTCTTGGACAGCCGGGGCCAACGTCCTGACTTTC. It translates to CASSSWTAGANVLTF.

This clonotype was recorded a few times. A much larger clone differs from this one at a single base, so this may be a read error. V usage is TRBV5-8 and J usage is TRBJ1-1, with D hard to call. Trimming took 4 bases from V and 5 from J, leaving 18 bases between them. The CDR3 has 15 amino acids. Germline CDR1 SGHTS, CDR2 YDEGEE. The CDR3 sequence is CASSRRIGGRTEAFF. The CDR3 DNA reads as TGTGCCAGCAGCCGTAGGATCGGAGGGAGAACTGAAGCTTTCTTT. Based on the CDR3 plus reference TRBV5-8 and TRBJ1-1, the full variable domain is EAGVTQSPTHLIKTRGQQATLRCSPISGHTSVYWYQQALGLGLQFLLWYDEGEERNRGNFPPRFSGRQFPNYSSELNVNALELEDSALYLCASSRRIGGRTEAFFGQGTRLTVV.

In its sample, this clonotype was seen many times. The J gene is TRBJ1-1, the V gene TRBV3-1; the match to TRBD1 covers 9 bases. This CDR3 contains 13 residues. Germline V gene lookup returns CDR1 LGHDT and CDR2 YNNKEL (reference sequence). V lost 8 bases and J lost 5; bases outside the gene matches: 6. The CDR3 coding sequence is TGTGCCAGCCGGACAGGGGTTTATACTGAAGCTTTCTTT. Its protein product is CASRTGVYTEAFF.

The sample holds many counts of this clonotype. The rearrangement joins TRBV6-2 or TRBV6-3 to TRBJ1-2, with D maybe TRBD1 (5 bases). Trimming cost V 2 bases and J 0 bases, with 10 bases left between them. Germline loops: CDR1 MNHEY, CDR2 SVGEGT. The CDR3 extends over 15 amino acids. This CDR3 reads CASSYQGPANYGYTF. CDR3 coding DNA: TGTGCCAGCAGTTACCAGGGACCTGCTAACTATGGCTACACCTTC.

This clonotype was picked up many times. This sequence joins TRBV27 and TRBJ1-6; D is unresolved. The V gene's germline CDR1 is MNHEY and CDR2 SMNVEV (reference sequence). The V gene lost 4 bases and the J gene lost 14 bases, with 21 bases spanning the gap. The length of the CDR3 is 15 residues. The CDR3 loop reads CASSSSYSGDRALHF. CDR3 nucleotides: TGTGCCAGCAGTTCCTCCTACAGCGGCGATAGAGCCCTCCACTTT.

This clonotype was seen at least ten times. The chain uses TRBV20-1 and TRBJ2-1; TRBD2 matches at 11 bases. Trimming removed 0 bases from V and 2 bases from J; junction bases left unmatched: 12. The CDR3 loop spans 19 amino acids. CDR1 and CDR2 (germline): DFQATT, SNEGSKA (reference sequence). The CDR3 DNA sequence: TGCAGTGCTAGAGATCTGAATAGCGGGGGGGCAGAAACCTACAATGAGCAGTTCTTC. This translates into CSARDLNSGGAETYNEQFF.

This clonotype showed up many times. The chain recombines TRBV7-9 with TRBJ2-3; TRBD1 matches at 7 bases. The CDR3 sequence is 13 residues long. J lost 3 bases, V lost 9 bases, and 6 bases had no gene match. The germline V gene encodes CDR1 SEHNR and CDR2 FQNEAQ (reference sequence). Here the CDR3 reads CASHRGNTDTQYF. The DNA of the CDR3 is TGTGCCAGTCACAGGGGTAATACAGATACGCAGTATTTT. Drawing the rest from reference TRBV7-9 and TRBJ2-3, the complete variable domain is DTGVSQNPRHKITKRGQNVTFRCDPISEHNRLYWYRQTLGQGPEFLTYFQNEAQLEKSRLLSDRFSAERPKGSFSTLEIQRTEQGDSAMYLCASHRGNTDTQYFGPGTRLTVL.

This clonotype was counted ten times or more. The chain has TRBV5-1 and TRBJ1-4, with D maybe TRBD1 (5 bases). The CDR3 has 15 residues. Trimming stripped 3 bases from V and 6 bases from J, with 15 bases between. The germline V gene has CDR1 SGHRS and CDR2 YFSETQ. CDR3 loop: CASSYGTGGDEKLFF. In nucleotides, the CDR3 is TGCGCCAGCAGCTATGGAACAGGAGGGGATGAAAAACTGTTTTTT.